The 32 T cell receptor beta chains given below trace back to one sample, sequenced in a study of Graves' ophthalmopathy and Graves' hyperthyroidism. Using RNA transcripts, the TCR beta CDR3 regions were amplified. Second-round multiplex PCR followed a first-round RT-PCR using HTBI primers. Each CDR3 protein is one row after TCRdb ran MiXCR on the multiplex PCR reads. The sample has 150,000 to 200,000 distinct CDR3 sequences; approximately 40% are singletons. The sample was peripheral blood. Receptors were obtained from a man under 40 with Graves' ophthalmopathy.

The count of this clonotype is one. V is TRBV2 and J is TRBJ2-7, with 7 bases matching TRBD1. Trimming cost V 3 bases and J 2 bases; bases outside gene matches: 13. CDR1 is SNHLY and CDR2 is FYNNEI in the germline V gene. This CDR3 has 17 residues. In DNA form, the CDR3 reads TGTGCCAGCAGTGACCCATGGACAGGCGAAAATACCTACGAGCAGTACTTC. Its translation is CASSDPWTGENTYEQYF.

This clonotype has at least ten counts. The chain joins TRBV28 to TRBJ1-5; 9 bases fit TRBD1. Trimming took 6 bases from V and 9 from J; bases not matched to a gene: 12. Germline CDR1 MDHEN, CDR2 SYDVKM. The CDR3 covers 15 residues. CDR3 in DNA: TGTGCCAGCAGGGAGCCCGGGACAGGGATTGGGCCCCAGCATTTT. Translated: CASREPGTGIGPQHF.

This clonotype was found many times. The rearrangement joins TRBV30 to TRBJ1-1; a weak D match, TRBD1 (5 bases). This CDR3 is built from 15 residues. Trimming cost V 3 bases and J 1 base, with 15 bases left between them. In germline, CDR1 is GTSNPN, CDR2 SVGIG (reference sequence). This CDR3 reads CAWSDAGHPNTEAFF. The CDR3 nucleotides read TGTGCCTGGAGCGACGCTGGACACCCGAACACTGAAGCTTTCTTT.

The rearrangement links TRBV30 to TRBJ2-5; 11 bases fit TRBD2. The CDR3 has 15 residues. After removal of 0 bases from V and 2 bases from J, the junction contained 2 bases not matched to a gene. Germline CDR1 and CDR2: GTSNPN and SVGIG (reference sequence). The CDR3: CAWSVTSGSQETQYF. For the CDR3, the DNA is TGTGCCTGGAGTGTAACTAGCGGGAGTCAAGAGACCCAGTACTTC.

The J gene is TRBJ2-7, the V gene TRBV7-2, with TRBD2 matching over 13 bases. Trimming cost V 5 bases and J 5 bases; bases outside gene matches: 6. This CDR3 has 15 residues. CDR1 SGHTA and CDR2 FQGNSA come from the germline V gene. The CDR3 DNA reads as TGTGCCAGCAGCATCGGGACTAGCGGGGCCGACGAGCAGTACTTC. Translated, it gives CASSIGTSGADEQYF.

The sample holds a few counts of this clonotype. The CDR3 sequence is CASSPDSARGQPQHF. The CDR3 bases are TGTGCCAGCAGCCCGGACAGCGCGAGAGGTCAGCCCCAGCATTTT. The chain combines TRBV12-3 or TRBV12-4 with TRBJ1-5; D is perhaps TRBD1 (6 bases). Trimming removed 6 bases at V and 6 bases at J, with 18 bases between. The CDR3 is 15 residues long.

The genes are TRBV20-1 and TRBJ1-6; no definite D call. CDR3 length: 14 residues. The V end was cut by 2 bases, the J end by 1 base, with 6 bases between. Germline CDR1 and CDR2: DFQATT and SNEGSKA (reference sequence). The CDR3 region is CSARRASYNSPLHF. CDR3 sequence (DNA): TGCAGTGCTAGACGTGCGTCCTATAATTCACCCCTCCACTTT.

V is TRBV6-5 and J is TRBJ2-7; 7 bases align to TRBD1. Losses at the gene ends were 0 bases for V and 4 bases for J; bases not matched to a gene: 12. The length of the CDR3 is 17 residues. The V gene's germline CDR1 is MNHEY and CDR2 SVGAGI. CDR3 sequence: CASSYSRGTGVSYEQYF. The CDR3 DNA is TGTGCCAGCAGTTACTCGAGGGGCACAGGGGTTTCGTACGAGCAGTACTTC.

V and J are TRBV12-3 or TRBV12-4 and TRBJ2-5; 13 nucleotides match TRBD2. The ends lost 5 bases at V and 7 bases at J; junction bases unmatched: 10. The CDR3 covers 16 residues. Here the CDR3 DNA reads TGTGCCAGCAGTCAAGGACTAGCGGGAGTCGTACGGACCCAGTACTTC. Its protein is CASSQGLAGVVRTQYF.

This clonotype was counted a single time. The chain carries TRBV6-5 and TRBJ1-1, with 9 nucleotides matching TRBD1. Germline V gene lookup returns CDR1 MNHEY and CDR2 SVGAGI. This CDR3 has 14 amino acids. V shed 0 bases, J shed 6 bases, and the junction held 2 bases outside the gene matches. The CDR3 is CASSYSNRGPEAFF. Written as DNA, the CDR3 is TGTGCCAGCAGTTACTCGAACAGGGGGCCTGAAGCTTTCTTT.

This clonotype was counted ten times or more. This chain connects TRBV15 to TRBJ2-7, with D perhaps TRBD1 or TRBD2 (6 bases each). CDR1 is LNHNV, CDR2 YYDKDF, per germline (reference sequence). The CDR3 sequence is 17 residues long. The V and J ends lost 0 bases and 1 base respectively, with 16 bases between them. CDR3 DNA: TGTGCCACCAGCAGAGAGCTTTCGGGGGCTGGATCCTACGAGCAGTACTTC. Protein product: CATSRELSGAGSYEQYF.

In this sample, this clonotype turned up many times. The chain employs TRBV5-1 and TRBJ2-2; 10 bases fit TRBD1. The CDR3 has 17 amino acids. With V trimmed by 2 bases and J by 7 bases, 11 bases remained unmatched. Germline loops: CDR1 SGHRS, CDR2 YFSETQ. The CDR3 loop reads CASSFKLRTGGVGELFF. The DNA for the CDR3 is TGCGCCAGCAGCTTCAAGCTCCGGACAGGGGGTGTCGGGGAGCTGTTTTTT.

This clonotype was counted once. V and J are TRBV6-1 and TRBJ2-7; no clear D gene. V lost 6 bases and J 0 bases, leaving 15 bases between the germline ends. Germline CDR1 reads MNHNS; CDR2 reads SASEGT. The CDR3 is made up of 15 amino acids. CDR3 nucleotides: TGTGCCAGCAGCACCACAAGTAGGAGCTCCTACGAGCAGTACTTC. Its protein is CASSTTSRSSYEQYF.

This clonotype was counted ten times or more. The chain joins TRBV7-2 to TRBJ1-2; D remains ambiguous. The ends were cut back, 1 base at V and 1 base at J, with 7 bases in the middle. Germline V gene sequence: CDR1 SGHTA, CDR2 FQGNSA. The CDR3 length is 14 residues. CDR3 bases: TGTGCCAGCAGCTTAGGGAAGGGTAACTATGGCTACACCTTC. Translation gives CASSLGKGNYGYTF.

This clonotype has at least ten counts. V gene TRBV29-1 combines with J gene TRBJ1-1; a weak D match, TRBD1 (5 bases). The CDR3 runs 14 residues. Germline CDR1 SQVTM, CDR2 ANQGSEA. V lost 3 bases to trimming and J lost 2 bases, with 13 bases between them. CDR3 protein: CSVDGGGDNTEAFF. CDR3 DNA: TGCAGCGTTGACGGGGGAGGGGACAACACTGAAGCTTTCTTT.

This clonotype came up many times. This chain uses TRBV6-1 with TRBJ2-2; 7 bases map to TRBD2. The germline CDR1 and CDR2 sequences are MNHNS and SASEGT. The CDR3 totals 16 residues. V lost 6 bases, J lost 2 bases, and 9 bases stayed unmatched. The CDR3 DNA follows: TGTGCCAGCAGCCAACTCGGACTAGGTAACACCGGGGAGCTGTTTTTT. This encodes CASSQLGLGNTGELFF.

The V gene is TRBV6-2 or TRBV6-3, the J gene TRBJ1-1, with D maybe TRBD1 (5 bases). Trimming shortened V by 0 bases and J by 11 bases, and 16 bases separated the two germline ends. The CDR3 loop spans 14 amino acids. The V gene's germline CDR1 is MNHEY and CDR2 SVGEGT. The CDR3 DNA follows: TGTGCCAGCAGTTACTCAGGGACGGACCTAAGGGCTTTCTTT. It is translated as CASSYSGTDLRAFF.

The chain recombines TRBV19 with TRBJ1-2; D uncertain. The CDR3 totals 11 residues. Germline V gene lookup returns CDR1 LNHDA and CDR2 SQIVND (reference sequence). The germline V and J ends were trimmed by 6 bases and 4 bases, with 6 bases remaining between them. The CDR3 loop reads CASRFSYGYTF. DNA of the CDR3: TGTGCCAGTAGATTTAGCTATGGCTACACCTTC. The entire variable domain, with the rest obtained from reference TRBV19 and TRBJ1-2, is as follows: DGGITQSPKYLFRKEGQNVTLSCEQNLNHDAMYWYRQDPGQGLRLIYYSQIVNDFQKGDIAEGYSVSREKKESFPLTVTSAQKNPTAFYLCASRFSYGYTFGSGTRLTVV.

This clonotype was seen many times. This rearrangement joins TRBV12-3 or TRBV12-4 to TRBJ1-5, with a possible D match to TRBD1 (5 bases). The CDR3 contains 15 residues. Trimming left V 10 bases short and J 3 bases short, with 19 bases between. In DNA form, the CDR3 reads TGTGCCACCCTCTCCAGCCAGGACATCAATCAGCCCCAGCATTTT. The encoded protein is CATLSSQDINQPQHF.

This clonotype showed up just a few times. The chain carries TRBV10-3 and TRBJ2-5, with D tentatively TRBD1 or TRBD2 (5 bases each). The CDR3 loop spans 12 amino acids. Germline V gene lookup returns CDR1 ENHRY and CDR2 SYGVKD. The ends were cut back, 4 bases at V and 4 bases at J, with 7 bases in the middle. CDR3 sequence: CAISGGSETQYF. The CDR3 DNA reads TGTGCCATCAGTGGGGGGTCAGAGACCCAGTACTTC.

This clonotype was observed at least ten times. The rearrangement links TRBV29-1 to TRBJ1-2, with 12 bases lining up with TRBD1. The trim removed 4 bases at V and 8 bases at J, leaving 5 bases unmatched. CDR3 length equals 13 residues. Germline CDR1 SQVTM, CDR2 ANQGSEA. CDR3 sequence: CSVGGQGAGGYTF. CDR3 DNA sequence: TGCAGCGTTGGGGGACAGGGGGCCGGCGGCTACACCTTC. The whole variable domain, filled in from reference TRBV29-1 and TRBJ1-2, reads SAVISQKPSRDICQRGTSLTIQCQVDSQVTMMFWYRQQPGQSLTLIATANQGSEATYESGFVIDKFPISRPNLTFSTLTVSNMSPEDSSIYLCSVGGQGAGGYTFGSGTRLTVV.

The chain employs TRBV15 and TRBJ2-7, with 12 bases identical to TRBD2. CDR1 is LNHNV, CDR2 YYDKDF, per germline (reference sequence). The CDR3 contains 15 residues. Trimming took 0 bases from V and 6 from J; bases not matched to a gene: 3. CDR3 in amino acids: CATSREATSGSEQYF. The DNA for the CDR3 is TGTGCCACCAGCAGAGAGGCGACTAGCGGGAGCGAGCAGTACTTC.

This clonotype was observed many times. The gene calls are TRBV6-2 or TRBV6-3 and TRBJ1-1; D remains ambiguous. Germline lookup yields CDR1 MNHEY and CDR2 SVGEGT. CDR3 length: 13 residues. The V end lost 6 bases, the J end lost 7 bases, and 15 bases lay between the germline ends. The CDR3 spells CASSVQEKNEAFF. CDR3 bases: TGTGCCAGCAGCGTTCAGGAGAAAAATGAAGCTTTCTTT.

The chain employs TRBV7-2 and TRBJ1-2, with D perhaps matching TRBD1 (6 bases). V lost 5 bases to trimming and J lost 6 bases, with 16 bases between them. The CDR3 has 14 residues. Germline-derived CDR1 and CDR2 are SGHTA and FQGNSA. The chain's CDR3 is CASSPGMGADGYTF. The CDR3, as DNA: TGTGCCAGCAGCCCAGGAATGGGGGCAGATGGCTACACCTTC.

The CDR3 loop is CAISWGQGDYEQYF. CDR3 nucleotide sequence: TGTGCCATCAGCTGGGGACAGGGGGACTACGAGCAGTACTTC. The chain recombines TRBV10-3 with TRBJ2-7; 11 bases align to TRBD1. With 6 bases clipped from V and 3 bases from J, the junction kept 4 bases outside the gene matches. Germline CDR1 ENHRY, CDR2 SYGVKD. The CDR3 runs 14 residues.

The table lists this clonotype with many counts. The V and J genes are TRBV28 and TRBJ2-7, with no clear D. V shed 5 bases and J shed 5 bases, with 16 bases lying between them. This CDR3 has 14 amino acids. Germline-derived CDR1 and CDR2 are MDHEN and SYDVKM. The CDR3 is CASSLYPGRNEQYF. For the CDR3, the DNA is TGTGCCAGCAGTCTCTACCCTGGGCGGAACGAGCAGTACTTC.

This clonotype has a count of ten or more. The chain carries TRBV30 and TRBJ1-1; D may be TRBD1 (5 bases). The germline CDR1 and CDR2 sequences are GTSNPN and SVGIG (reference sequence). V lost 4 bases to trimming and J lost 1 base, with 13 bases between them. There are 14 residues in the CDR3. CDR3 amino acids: CAWTGGVKNTEAFF. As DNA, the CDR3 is TGTGCCTGGACCGGAGGGGTAAAGAACACTGAAGCTTTCTTT.

The CDR3 spells CASSYRGGMEETQYF. The CDR3 nucleotides read TGTGCCAGCAGTTACCGGGGGGGAATGGAGGAGACCCAGTACTTC. This chain uses TRBV6-5 with TRBJ2-5; 8 positions agree with TRBD2. V gave up 2 bases and J gave up 5 bases; unmatched junction bases: 7. Per the germline V gene, CDR1 is MNHEY and CDR2 is SVGAGI. The CDR3 has 15 residues.

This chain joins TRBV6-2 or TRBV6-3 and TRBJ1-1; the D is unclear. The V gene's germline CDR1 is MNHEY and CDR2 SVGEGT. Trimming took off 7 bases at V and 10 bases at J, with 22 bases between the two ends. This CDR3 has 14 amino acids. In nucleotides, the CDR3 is TGTGCCAGCAAATTCACACAAGCCACCCGTGGAGCTTTCTTT. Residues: CASKFTQATRGAFF.

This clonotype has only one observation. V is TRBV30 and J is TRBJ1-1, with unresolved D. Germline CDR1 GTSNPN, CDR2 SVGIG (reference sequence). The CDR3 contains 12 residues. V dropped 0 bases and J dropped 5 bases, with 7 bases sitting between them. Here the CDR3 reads CAWSVRGTEAFF. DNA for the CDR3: TGTGCCTGGAGTGTACGGGGAACTGAAGCTTTCTTT.

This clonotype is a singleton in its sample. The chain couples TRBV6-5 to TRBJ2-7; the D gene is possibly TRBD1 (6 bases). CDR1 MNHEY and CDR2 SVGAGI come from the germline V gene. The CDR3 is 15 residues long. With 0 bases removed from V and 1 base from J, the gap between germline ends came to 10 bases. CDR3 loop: CASSYSVQGSYEQYF. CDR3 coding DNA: TGTGCCAGCAGTTACTCGGTACAGGGTTCCTACGAGCAGTACTTC.

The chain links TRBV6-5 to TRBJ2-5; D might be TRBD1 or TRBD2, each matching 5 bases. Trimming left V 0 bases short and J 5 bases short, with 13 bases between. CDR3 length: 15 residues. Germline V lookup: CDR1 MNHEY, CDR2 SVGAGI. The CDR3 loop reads CASSYSVGTGETQYF. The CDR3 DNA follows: TGTGCCAGCAGTTACTCAGTAGGGACGGGGGAGACCCAGTACTTC.